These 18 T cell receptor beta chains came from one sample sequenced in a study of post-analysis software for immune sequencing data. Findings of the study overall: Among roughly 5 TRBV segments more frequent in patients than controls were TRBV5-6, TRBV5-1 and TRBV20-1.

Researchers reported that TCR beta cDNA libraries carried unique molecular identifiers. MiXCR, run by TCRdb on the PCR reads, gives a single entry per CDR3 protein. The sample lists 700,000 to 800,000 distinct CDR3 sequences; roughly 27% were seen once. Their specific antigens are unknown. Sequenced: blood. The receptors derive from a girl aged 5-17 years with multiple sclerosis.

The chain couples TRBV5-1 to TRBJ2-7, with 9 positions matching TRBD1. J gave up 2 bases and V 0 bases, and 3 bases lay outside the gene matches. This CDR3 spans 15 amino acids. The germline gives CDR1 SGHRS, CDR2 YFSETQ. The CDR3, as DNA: TGCGCCAGCAGCTTGGCACAGGGGGCTACCTACGAGCAGTACTTC. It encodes CASSLAQGATYEQYF.

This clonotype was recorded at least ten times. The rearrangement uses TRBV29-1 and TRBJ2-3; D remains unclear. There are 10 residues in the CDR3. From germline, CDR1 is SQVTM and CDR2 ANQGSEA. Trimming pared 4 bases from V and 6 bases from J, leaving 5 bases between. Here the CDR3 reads CSVVRDTQYF. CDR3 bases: TGCAGCGTTGTGCGGGATACGCAGTATTTT.

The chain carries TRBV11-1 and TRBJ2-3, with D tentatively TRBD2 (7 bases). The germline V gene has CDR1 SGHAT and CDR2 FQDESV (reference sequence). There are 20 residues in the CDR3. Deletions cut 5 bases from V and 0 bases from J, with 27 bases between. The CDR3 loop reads CASSPRLGGGSLTSTDTQYF. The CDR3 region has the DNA TGTGCCAGCAGCCCCAGACTGGGGGGCGGGAGCCTAACTAGCACAGATACGCAGTATTTT.

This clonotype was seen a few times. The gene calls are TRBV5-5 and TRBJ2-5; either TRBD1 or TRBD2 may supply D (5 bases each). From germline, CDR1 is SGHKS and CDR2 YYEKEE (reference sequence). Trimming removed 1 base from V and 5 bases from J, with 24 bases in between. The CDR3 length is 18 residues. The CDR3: CASSLFPGAEGFKETQYF. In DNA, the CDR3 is TGTGCCAGCAGCTTGTTCCCCGGGGCTGAAGGGTTCAAGGAGACCCAGTACTTC.

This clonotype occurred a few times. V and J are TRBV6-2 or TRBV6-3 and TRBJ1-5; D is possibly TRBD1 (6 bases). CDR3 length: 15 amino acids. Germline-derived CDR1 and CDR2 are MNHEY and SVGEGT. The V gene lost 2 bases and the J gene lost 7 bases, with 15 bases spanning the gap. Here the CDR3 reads CASSYLTGFDQPQHF. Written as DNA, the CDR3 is TGTGCCAGCAGTTACCTGACAGGTTTCGACCAGCCCCAGCATTTT.

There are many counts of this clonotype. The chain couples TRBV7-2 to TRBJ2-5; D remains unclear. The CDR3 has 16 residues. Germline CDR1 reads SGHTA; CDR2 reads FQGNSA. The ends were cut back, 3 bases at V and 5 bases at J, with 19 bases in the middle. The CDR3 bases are TGTGCCAGCAGCTTTAGAGTTGGATTAGCCCGGGAGACCCAGTACTTC. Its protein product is CASSFRVGLARETQYF.

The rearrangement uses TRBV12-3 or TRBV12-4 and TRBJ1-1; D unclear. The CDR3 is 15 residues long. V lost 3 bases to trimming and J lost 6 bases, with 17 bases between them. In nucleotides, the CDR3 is TGTGCCAGCAGTTTTCTTGGGTTCGGCCAACCTGAAGCTTTCTTT. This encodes CASSFLGFGQPEAFF.

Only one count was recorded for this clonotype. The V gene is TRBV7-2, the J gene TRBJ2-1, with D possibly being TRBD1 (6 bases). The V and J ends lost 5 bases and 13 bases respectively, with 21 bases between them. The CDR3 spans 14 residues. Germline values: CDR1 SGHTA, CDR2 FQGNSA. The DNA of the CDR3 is TGTGCCAGCAGCCCAGGGCAGGGGAAAGAGACCCAGTTCTTC. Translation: CASSPGQGKETQFF.

The CDR3 loop reads CATSKQGIGQPQHF. DNA of the CDR3: TGTGCCACCAGCAAACAGGGAATCGGTCAGCCCCAGCATTTT. V gene TRBV15 combines with J gene TRBJ1-5, with a possible D match to TRBD1 (6 bases). Trimming stripped 4 bases from V and 6 bases from J, with 13 bases between. Germline V gene data show CDR1 as LNHNV and CDR2 as YYDKDF (reference sequence). The CDR3 runs to 14 residues.

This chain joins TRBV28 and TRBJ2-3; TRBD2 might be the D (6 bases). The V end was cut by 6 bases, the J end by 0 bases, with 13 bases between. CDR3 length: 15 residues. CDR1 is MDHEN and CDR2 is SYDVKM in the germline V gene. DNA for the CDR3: TGTGCCAGCAGGGGGGTGGGGGGAAGCACAGATACGCAGTATTTT. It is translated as CASRGVGGSTDTQYF.

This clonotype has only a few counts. The CDR3 loop is CASSKTSGCNEQFF. DNA of the CDR3: TGCGCCAGCAGCAAGACTAGCGGGTGCAATGAGCAGTTCTTC. J is TRBJ2-1 and V is TRBV4-3; 10 nucleotides align to TRBD2. V dropped 5 bases and J dropped 6; count of bases not matched to a gene: 4. The CDR3 is 14 amino acids. CDR1 and CDR2 (germline): LGHNA, YSLEER.

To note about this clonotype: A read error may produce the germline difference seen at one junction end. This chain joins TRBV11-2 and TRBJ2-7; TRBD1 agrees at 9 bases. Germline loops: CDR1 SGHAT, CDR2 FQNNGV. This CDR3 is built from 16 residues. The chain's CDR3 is CASRMPGQGSSYERYF. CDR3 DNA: TGTGCCAGCCGGATGCCGGGACAGGGAAGCTCCTACGAGCGGTACTTC.

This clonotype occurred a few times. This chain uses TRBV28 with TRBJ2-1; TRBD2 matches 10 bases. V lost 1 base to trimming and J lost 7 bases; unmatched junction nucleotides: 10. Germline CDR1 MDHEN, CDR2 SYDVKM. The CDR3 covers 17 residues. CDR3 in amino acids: CASSLSGLAGDRNEQFF. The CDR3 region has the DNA TGTGCCAGCAGTTTATCAGGCCTAGCGGGGGATAGGAATGAGCAGTTCTTC. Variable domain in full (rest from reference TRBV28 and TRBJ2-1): DVKVTQSSRYLVKRTGEKVFLECVQDMDHENMFWYRQDPGLGLRLIYFSYDVKMKEKGDIPEGYSVSREKKERFSLILESASTNQTSMYLCASSLSGLAGDRNEQFFGPGTRLTVL.

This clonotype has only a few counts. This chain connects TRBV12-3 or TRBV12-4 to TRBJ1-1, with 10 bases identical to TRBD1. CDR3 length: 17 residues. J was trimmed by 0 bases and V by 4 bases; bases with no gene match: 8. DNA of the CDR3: TGTGCCAGCAGTTATGAGACAGGGGGCATTATGAACACTGAAGCTTTCTTT. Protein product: CASSYETGGIMNTEAFF.

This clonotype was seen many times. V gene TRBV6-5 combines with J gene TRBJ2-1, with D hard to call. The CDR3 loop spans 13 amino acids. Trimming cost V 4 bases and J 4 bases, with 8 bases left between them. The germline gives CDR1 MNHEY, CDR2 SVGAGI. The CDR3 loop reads CASSSARYNEQFF. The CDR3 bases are TGTGCCAGCAGTTCCGCCCGGTACAATGAGCAGTTCTTC.

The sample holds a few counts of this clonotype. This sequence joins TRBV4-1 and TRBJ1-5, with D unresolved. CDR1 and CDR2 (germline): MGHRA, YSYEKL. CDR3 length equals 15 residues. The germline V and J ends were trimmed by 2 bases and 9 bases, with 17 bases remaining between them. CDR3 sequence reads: CASSQQDRTRGPQHF. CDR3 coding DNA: TGCGCCAGCAGCCAACAGGACCGGACTCGGGGGCCCCAGCATTTT.

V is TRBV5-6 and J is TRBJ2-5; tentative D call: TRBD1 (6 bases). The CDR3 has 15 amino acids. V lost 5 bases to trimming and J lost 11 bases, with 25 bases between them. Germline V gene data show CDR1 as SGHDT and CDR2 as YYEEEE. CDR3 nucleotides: TGTGCCAGCAGACGTGCAGGGGCCCTCTACAATGAGCAGTACTTC. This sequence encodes CASRRAGALYNEQYF.

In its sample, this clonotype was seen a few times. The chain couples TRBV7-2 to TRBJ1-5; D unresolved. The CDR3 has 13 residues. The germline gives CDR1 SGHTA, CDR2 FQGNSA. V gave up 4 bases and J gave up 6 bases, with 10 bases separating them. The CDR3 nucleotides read TGTGCCAGCAGCTCCCGTTTGAGTCAGCCCCAGCATTTT. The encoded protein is CASSSRLSQPQHF.